Below are 31 T cell receptor beta chains sequenced from a single sample in a study of T cells in Graves' hyperthyroidism and ophthalmopathy. What was amplified from RNA transcripts were TCR beta CDR3 regions. HTBI primers were the set used in a first-round RT-PCR of the TCR CDR3. TCRdb analysed the multiplex PCR reads with MiXCR anew, one entry per CDR3 protein. The sample carries approximately 700,000 distinct CDR3 sequences, 15% to 20% recorded once. The sequenced material came from blood. Receptor source: a man younger than 35 with Graves' hyperthyroidism.

This clonotype was seen ten or more times. This chain connects TRBV29-1 to TRBJ1-2; 7 bases are shared with TRBD1. Germline V gives CDR1 SQVTM, CDR2 ANQGSEA. CDR3 length equals 14 residues. Trimming cost V 6 bases and J 0 bases; bases outside gene matches: 7. The CDR3 is CSVVAGQSNYGYTF. The CDR3 DNA sequence: TGCAGCGTGGTAGCGGGACAGTCTAACTATGGCTACACCTTC.

This clonotype has at least ten counts. J is TRBJ2-1 and V is TRBV6-5; a weak D match, TRBD1 (6 bases). The CDR3 contains 15 residues. Germline assignment: CDR1 MNHEY and CDR2 SVGAGI. Between the trimmed V and J ends, which lost 6 bases and 2 bases, there was a span of 14 bases. The CDR3 reads CASSSDRPTYNEQFF. In nucleotides, the CDR3 is TGTGCCAGCAGCTCGGACAGACCGACCTACAATGAGCAGTTCTTC.

In this sample, this clonotype turned up many times. This rearrangement joins TRBV7-2 to TRBJ2-1; 7 nucleotides align to TRBD2. Germline V lookup: CDR1 SGHTA, CDR2 FQGNSA. V shed 2 bases, J shed 8 bases, and the junction held 12 bases outside the gene matches. This CDR3 spans 16 amino acids. The CDR3 here is CASSLRWGGSFDEQFF. In DNA form, the CDR3 reads TGTGCCAGCAGCTTAAGGTGGGGCGGGAGTTTTGATGAGCAGTTCTTC.

This clonotype was counted between two and nine times. The genes are TRBV4-1 and TRBJ2-1, with D possibly TRBD2 on 5 matching bases. Deletions cut 0 bases from V and 0 bases from J, with 15 bases between. Looked up from germline, CDR1 is MGHRA and CDR2 is YSYEKL. This CDR3 region has 18 residues. Here the CDR3 reads CASSQDAPFSASYNEQFF. The CDR3 DNA is TGCGCCAGCAGCCAAGATGCCCCCTTTAGCGCCTCCTACAATGAGCAGTTCTTC.

The chain combines TRBV6-1 with TRBJ2-7; perhaps TRBD1 as D (6 bases). CDR3 length equals 15 residues. Germline V gene data show CDR1 as MNHNS and CDR2 as SASEGT. Trimming shortened V by 4 bases and J by 0 bases, and 13 bases separated the two germline ends. Written as DNA, the CDR3 is TGTGCCAGCAGTGCGGTACAGGGCCTCTCCTACGAGCAGTACTTC. Its protein product is CASSAVQGLSYEQYF.

This clonotype was seen ten or more times. This rearrangement joins TRBV28 to TRBJ2-2, with TRBD1 as a possible D gene (7 bases). Trimming took 5 bases from V and 5 from J, leaving 18 bases between them. Germline V gene data show CDR1 as MDHEN and CDR2 as SYDVKM. The CDR3 consists of 16 residues. The CDR3 here is CASSALQGGETGELFF. The CDR3 bases are TGTGCCAGCAGTGCCCTGCAGGGGGGCGAAACCGGGGAGCTGTTTTTT.

This clonotype was found many times. This rearrangement joins TRBV27 to TRBJ2-7, with no clear D. V lost 1 base and J 5 bases, leaving 12 bases between the germline ends. Germline lookup yields CDR1 MNHEY and CDR2 SMNVEV (reference sequence). This CDR3 has 14 residues. The CDR3 coding sequence is TGTGCCAGCAGTTTATACAAAAGGGCGCACGAGCAGTACTTC. It yields the protein CASSLYKRAHEQYF.

This clonotype was detected ten times or more. An end of the junction differs from the germline gene, which may be a read error. CDR3 loop: CASSSAYGSSYEQYF. The CDR3, as DNA: TGTGCTAGCAGCTCAGCCTACGGTTCCTCCTACGAGCAGTACTTC. The chain links TRBV7-7 to TRBJ2-7; D call uncertain. The CDR3 has 15 residues. Germline values: CDR1 SSHAT, CDR2 FNYEAQ (reference sequence).

In this sample, this clonotype turned up many times. The V gene is TRBV7-9, the J gene TRBJ1-1; 7 nucleotides align to TRBD1. Germline V gene lookup returns CDR1 SEHNR and CDR2 FQNEAQ (reference sequence). V trimming: 5 bases; J trimming: 1 base; junction bases outside the gene matches: 13. This CDR3 is 17 amino acids long. The CDR3 region is CASSPRERQGGNTEAFF. Here the CDR3 DNA reads TGTGCCAGCAGCCCAAGAGAGAGACAGGGCGGGAACACTGAAGCTTTCTTT.

This chain links TRBV7-9 with TRBJ2-2; D possibly uses TRBD1 or TRBD2 (5 bases each). V was clipped by 5 bases and J by 2 bases, with 15 bases between them. The CDR3 extends over 16 amino acids. Germline CDR1 reads SEHNR; CDR2 reads FQNEAQ (reference sequence). The DNA for the CDR3 is TGTGCCAGCAGCGAACTCGGGGACGGTAACACCGGGGAGCTGTTTTTT. Translation gives CASSELGDGNTGELFF.

The sample holds a few counts of this clonotype. V usage is TRBV19 and J usage is TRBJ2-3, with 9 bases aligning to TRBD2. The CDR3 covers 15 residues. The germline V gene has CDR1 LNHDA and CDR2 SQIVND (reference sequence). Germline trimming cut 5 bases from V and 1 base from J; bases unmatched to any gene: 4. DNA of the CDR3: TGTGCCAGTAGTTCCGAGCGGGAGGGCACAGATACGCAGTATTTT. Translating gives CASSSEREGTDTQYF.

This clonotype was picked up many times. This chain uses TRBV7-8 with TRBJ2-5, with D possibly being TRBD1 or TRBD2 (5 bases each). Per the germline V gene, CDR1 is SGHVS and CDR2 is FQNEAQ. Trimming took off 0 bases at V and 2 bases at J, with 13 bases between the two ends. CDR3 length: 16 amino acids. The CDR3 nucleotides are TGTGCCAGCAGCTTAGCCGGGGCATGGTGGCAAGAGACCCAGTACTTC. Its protein product is CASSLAGAWWQETQYF.

This chain connects TRBV7-9 to TRBJ1-1; D is possibly TRBD1 (5 bases). V gave up 5 bases and J gave up 1 base, with 20 bases separating them. Germline loops: CDR1 SEHNR, CDR2 FQNEAQ (reference sequence). The CDR3 loop spans 17 amino acids. In DNA form, the CDR3 reads TGTGCCAGCAGCGCGGTGGGTCGCGGGACGGAGAACACTGAAGCTTTCTTT. Translating gives CASSAVGRGTENTEAFF.

The chain links TRBV28 to TRBJ2-4; 9 nucleotides line up with TRBD2. The germline CDR1 and CDR2 sequences are MDHEN and SYDVKM. After removal of 7 bases from V and 6 bases from J, the junction contained 13 bases not matched to a gene. The CDR3 extends over 16 amino acids. This chain's CDR3 is CASTPRGGYPGNIQYF. The CDR3 nucleotides read TGTGCCAGCACCCCGCGGGGGGGGTACCCCGGAAACATTCAGTACTTC.

The chain is built from TRBV28 and TRBJ2-1; 7 bases are a match to TRBD2. Trimming removed 5 bases from V and 8 bases from J; junction bases left unmatched: 12. The CDR3 contains 15 residues. The germline V gene has CDR1 MDHEN and CDR2 SYDVKM. The CDR3 bases are TGTGCCAGCAGTCAATTGGGGGAGGGCCGCGATGAGCAGTTCTTC. It is translated as CASSQLGEGRDEQFF.

The table lists this clonotype with many counts. Here the CDR3 DNA reads TGCAGTGCCCACTCCACGGGGGGGACAGATACGCAGTATTTT. This sequence encodes CSAHSTGGTDTQYF. The J gene is TRBJ2-3, the V gene TRBV20-1; 8 nucleotides match TRBD2. The junction had 8 bases not matched to a gene; V was cut back by 6 bases and J by 3 bases. Per germline, CDR1 DFQATT and CDR2 SNEGSKA (reference sequence). The CDR3 consists of 14 residues.

The chain combines TRBV19 with TRBJ2-5; D unresolved. With 4 bases removed from V and 11 bases from J, the gap between germline ends came to 17 bases. This CDR3 spans 13 amino acids. Germline CDR1 is LNHDA and CDR2 is SQIVND (reference sequence). This CDR3 is CASSKEGQSHQYF. Written as DNA, the CDR3 is TGTGCCAGTAGTAAGGAAGGGCAGTCTCATCAGTACTTC.

The chain recombines TRBV5-1 with TRBJ1-5, with 8 positions matching TRBD1. This CDR3 comprises 15 residues. CDR1 is SGHRS, CDR2 YFSETQ, per germline. V was clipped by 3 bases and J by 1 base; unmatched bases: 3. The CDR3 spells CASSWAGGSNQPQHF. Written as DNA, the CDR3 is TGCGCCAGCAGCTGGGCAGGGGGCAGCAATCAGCCCCAGCATTTT.

The chain links TRBV15 to TRBJ2-1; perhaps TRBD1 as D (5 bases). CDR1 and CDR2 (germline): LNHNV, YYDKDF (reference sequence). V lost 1 base and J lost 0, with 10 bases in between. There are 16 residues in the CDR3. For the CDR3, the DNA is TGTGCCACCAGCAGAGCTCGGACAAGCTCCTACAATGAGCAGTTCTTC. As protein: CATSRARTSSYNEQFF.

This clonotype appeared many times. The rearrangement joins TRBV28 to TRBJ2-7; D is perhaps TRBD1 or TRBD2 (6 bases each). Germline CDR1 is MDHEN and CDR2 is SYDVKM. The CDR3 is made up of 15 amino acids. The V end lost 3 bases, the J end lost 4 bases, and 16 bases lay between the germline ends. CDR3 coding DNA: TGTGCCAGCAGTTTTAGCGGCAGGGGCAGGTACGAGCAGTACTTC. Translation: CASSFSGRGRYEQYF.

The chain recombines TRBV19 with TRBJ1-5, with D unclear. The ends were cut back, 10 bases at V and 1 base at J, with 17 bases in the middle. The germline V gene has CDR1 LNHDA and CDR2 SQIVND (reference sequence). The CDR3 has 15 amino acids. The CDR3 nucleotides read TGTGCCACCCAGACCGATCCTAGGAGCAATCAGCCCCAGCATTTT. This encodes CATQTDPRSNQPQHF. Full variable domain (rest looked up from reference TRBV19 and TRBJ1-5): DGGITQSPKYLFRKEGQNVTLSCEQNLNHDAMYWYRQDPGQGLRLIYYSQIVNDFQKGDIAEGYSVSREKKESFPLTVTSAQKNPTAFYLCATQTDPRSNQPQHFGDGTRLSIL.

The chain joins TRBV6-2 or TRBV6-3 to TRBJ2-4; D could derive from TRBD1 or TRBD2 (5 bases each). This CDR3 has 13 amino acids. V lost 8 bases to trimming and J lost 2 bases, with 10 bases between them. Germline values: CDR1 MNHEY, CDR2 SVGEGT. In DNA, the CDR3 is TGTGCCAGCGGGGGTTACTCCAAAAACATTCAGTACTTC. It translates to CASGGYSKNIQYF.

Ten or more counts support this clonotype. This chain links TRBV30 with TRBJ1-1, with a tentative D call TRBD1 (5 bases). Per germline, CDR1 GTSNPN and CDR2 SVGIG (reference sequence). The CDR3 has 12 amino acids. V gave up 4 bases and J gave up 8 bases, with 14 bases separating them. The CDR3 loop reads CAWNQGSIEAFF. The CDR3 bases are TGTGCCTGGAACCAGGGTTCCATCGAAGCTTTCTTT.

This clonotype was picked up many times. V usage is TRBV27 and J usage is TRBJ2-3, with 10 nucleotides matching TRBD2. CDR1 and CDR2 (germline): MNHEY, SMNVEV (reference sequence). V lost 6 bases and J lost 2; bases outside the gene matches: 11. CDR3 length: 17 amino acids. In DNA, the CDR3 is TGTGCCAGCAGCGCGGAGCGACTAGCGGGCTTCACAGATACGCAGTATTTT. This translates into CASSAERLAGFTDTQYF.

Only a few counts were recorded for this clonotype. The CDR3 bases are TGTGCCAGCAGTTCCCGCGGGAGTCTCTACGAGCAGTACTTC. This codes for CASSSRGSLYEQYF. The chain employs TRBV12-3 or TRBV12-4 and TRBJ2-7; 7 nucleotides agree with TRBD2. V lost 4 bases to trimming and J lost 3 bases; unmatched junction nucleotides: 6. CDR3 size: 14 residues.

Points on this clonotype: The junction differs from germline at one of its ends, possibly a read error. The J gene is TRBJ1-1, the V gene TRBV3-1; the D gene is possibly TRBD1 (5 bases). This CDR3 comprises 14 residues. CDR1 is LGHDT and CDR2 is YNNKEL in the germline V gene (reference sequence). The CDR3 DNA sequence: TGCGCCAGCAGCCAAGGGACGGCGAACACTGAAGCTTTCTTT. It codes for CASSQGTANTEAFF. The full variable domain, in which reference TRBV3-1 and TRBJ1-1 provide the parts outside the CDR3, is DTAVSQTPKYLVTQMGNDKSIKCEQNLGHDTMYWYKQDSKKFLKIMFSYNNKELIINETVPNRFSPKSPDKAHLNLHINSLELGDSAVYFCASSQGTANTEAFFGQGTRLTVV.

This clonotype showed up many times. V gene TRBV2 combines with J gene TRBJ2-3, with D perhaps assigned TRBD1 or TRBD2 (5 bases each). This CDR3 spans 15 amino acids. V was pared by 1 base and J by 4 bases, with 12 bases between. Germline V CDR1 and CDR2: SNHLY, FYNNEI. The CDR3 DNA is TGTGCCAGCAGTGAAGTGGTGGGGACCCCAGATACGCAGTATTTT. Protein sequence: CASSEVVGTPDTQYF.

This clonotype occurred a few times. The chain links TRBV12-5 to TRBJ2-1; D may correspond to TRBD1 or TRBD2 (5 bases each). The CDR3 totals 19 residues. Germline loops: CDR1 LGHNT, CDR2 FRNRAP. Trimming stripped 0 bases from V and 0 bases from J, with 18 bases between. The CDR3 region is CASGLVPKGRTSSYNEQFF. For the CDR3, the DNA is TGTGCTAGTGGTTTGGTTCCTAAGGGGCGCACTAGCTCCTACAATGAGCAGTTCTTC.

Ten or more counts support this clonotype. The V and J genes are TRBV11-1 and TRBJ2-7; weak D call: TRBD1 (6 bases). Trimming cost V 6 bases and J 1 base, with 16 bases left between them. This CDR3 has 15 amino acids. In germline, CDR1 is SGHAT, CDR2 FQDESV (reference sequence). CDR3 nucleotide sequence: TGTGCCAGCAGTCTCGAGACAGGAGCATCCTACGAGCAGTACTTC. Protein product: CASSLETGASYEQYF.

This clonotype showed up many times. CDR3 protein: CASSPSADTQYF. CDR3 DNA sequence: TGTGCCAGCAGCCCCTCCGCAGATACGCAGTATTTT. The V gene is TRBV7-2, the J gene TRBJ2-3, with unresolved D. With 5 bases removed from V and 4 bases from J, the gap between germline ends came to 7 bases. The CDR3 totals 12 residues. Germline V gives CDR1 SGHTA, CDR2 FQGNSA.

This clonotype was observed many times. The CDR3 here is CASSPQAGGSYEQYF. CDR3 sequence (DNA): TGTGCCAGCAGTCCCCAAGCCGGGGGCTCCTACGAGCAGTACTTC. V and J are TRBV2 and TRBJ2-7, with a weak D call TRBD2 (6 bases). This CDR3 region has 15 residues. Germline loops: CDR1 SNHLY, CDR2 FYNNEI. Trimming pared 5 bases from V and 0 bases from J, leaving 14 bases between.